These 14 T cell receptor beta chains were all obtained from the same sample, sequenced in a study of technical replicates of blood from a few donors. TCRdb's table, derived via immunoSEQ multiplex PCR, lists solely in-frame clones and lacks some. This sample has about 83,000 clones, with 85% to 95% found just once. Sequencing used T cells isolated from PBMCs. Every receptor here comes from a human donor in good health.

The chain's CDR3 is CASSLFSGAYEQYF. CDR3 bases: TGTGCCAGCAGTTTATTTTCCGGAGCCTACGAGCAGTACTTC. The chain uses TRBV27 and TRBJ2-7; D remains unclear. The germline gives CDR1 MNHEY, CDR2 SMNVEV (reference sequence). V gave up 1 base and J gave up 2 bases, with 9 bases separating them. This CDR3 region has 14 residues.

The chain has TRBV5-1 and TRBJ2-1; a weak D match, TRBD2 (6 bases). V dropped 4 bases and J dropped 3 bases, with 17 bases sitting between them. Looked up from germline, CDR1 is SGHRS and CDR2 is YFSETQ. The CDR3 is made up of 16 amino acids. In DNA form, the CDR3 reads TGCGCCAGCAGCCCCCCCGAACTAGCCGGCTACAATGAGCAGTTCTTC. This sequence encodes CASSPPELAGYNEQFF.

The V gene is TRBV7-3, the J gene TRBJ1-6; D unclear. Trimming took 2 bases from V and 7 from J, leaving 6 bases between them. This CDR3 comprises 13 residues. CDR1 and CDR2 (germline): SGHTA, FQGTGA. The CDR3 coding sequence is TGTGCCAGCAGCTTAGGGCAGAATTCACCCCTCCACTTT. It is translated as CASSLGQNSPLHF.

The chain couples TRBV10-3 to TRBJ1-4, with D possibly TRBD1 on 6 matching bases. This CDR3 comprises 14 residues. The germline CDR1 and CDR2 sequences are ENHRY and SYGVKD. With 3 bases removed from V and 7 bases from J, the gap between germline ends came to 12 bases. CDR3 sequence reads: CAISEQQGFEKLFF. In nucleotides, the CDR3 is TGTGCCATCAGTGAACAACAGGGTTTTGAAAAACTGTTTTTT.

The V and J genes are TRBV5-6 and TRBJ2-5; D might be TRBD1 (6 bases). V lost 2 bases to trimming and J lost 0 bases, with 8 bases between them. The CDR3 runs 14 residues. Germline V gives CDR1 SGHDT, CDR2 YYEEEE. CDR3 DNA sequence: TGTGCCAGCAGCTTAGACAGGAACCAAGAGACCCAGTACTTC. Residues: CASSLDRNQETQYF.

The chain joins TRBV11-2 to TRBJ2-1; 8 bases line up with TRBD1. J gave up 7 bases and V 8 bases, and 13 bases lay outside the gene matches. In germline, CDR1 is SGHAT, CDR2 FQNNGV. This CDR3 spans 15 amino acids. CDR3 loop: CASVSQGAGANEQFF. In DNA, the CDR3 is TGTGCCAGCGTGTCTCAGGGGGCCGGTGCGAATGAGCAGTTCTTC.

The V and J genes are TRBV7-9 and TRBJ1-1; TRBD1 is a possible D gene (5 bases). With 2 bases removed from V and 1 base from J, the gap between germline ends came to 14 bases. Looked up from germline, CDR1 is SEHNR and CDR2 is FQNEAQ (reference sequence). This CDR3 has 16 amino acids. CDR3 in DNA: TGTGCCAGCAGCTTAATCAGGAGGGGTAAGAACACTGAAGCTTTCTTT. Translating it yields CASSLIRRGKNTEAFF.

This clone appeared once. The gene calls are TRBV12-5 and TRBJ2-1; 12 positions agree with TRBD2. The ends lost 6 bases at V and 3 bases at J; junction bases unmatched: 9. CDR1 LGHNT and CDR2 FRNRAP come from the germline V gene. CDR3 length: 17 residues. CDR3: CASGVSSGGAIYNEQFF. The CDR3 nucleotides are TGTGCTAGTGGGGTTTCTAGCGGGGGGGCGATCTACAATGAGCAGTTCTTC. Using reference TRBV12-5 and TRBJ2-1 for the parts outside the CDR3, the full variable domain is DARVTQTPRHKVTEMGQEVTMRCQPILGHNTVFWYRQTMMQGLELLAYFRNRAPLDDSGMPKDRFSAEMPDATLATLKIQPSEPRDSAVYFCASGVSSGGAIYNEQFFGPGTRLTVL.

In its sample, this clone was seen once. The chain links TRBV9 to TRBJ2-7, with a possible D match to TRBD1 (6 bases). With 5 bases removed from V and 3 bases from J, the gap between germline ends came to 12 bases. The length of the CDR3 is 13 residues. Germline V gene sequence: CDR1 SGDLS, CDR2 YYNGEE. The CDR3 bases are TGTGCCAGCAGACAGGGTAGTTTCTACGAGCAGTACTTC. Translation gives CASRQGSFYEQYF.

The chain joins TRBV4-2 to TRBJ2-1; 9 bases fit TRBD2. This CDR3 is built from 17 residues. V dropped 4 bases and J dropped 8; count of bases not matched to a gene: 15. Germline V gene data show CDR1 as LGHNA and CDR2 as YNFKEQ. The CDR3 bases are TGTGCCAGCAGCCCTCGACTAGCGGCCTATCAGGGGGATGAGCAGTTCTTC. It specifies CASSPRLAAYQGDEQFF.

This clone has just one count. The chain carries TRBV5-4 and TRBJ2-3; 13 bases match TRBD2. The V and J ends lost 7 bases and 1 base, in that order; junction bases with no gene match: 9. The CDR3 has 17 residues. Germline CDR1 is SGHNT and CDR2 is YYREEE (reference sequence). Here the CDR3 DNA reads TGTGCCAGCTCCGGACTAGCGGGAGTCGCGGGCACAGATACGCAGTATTTT. Residues: CASSGLAGVAGTDTQYF.

The J gene is TRBJ1-2, the V gene TRBV6-5, with 7 bases that match TRBD1. This CDR3 comprises 13 residues. The trim removed 5 bases at V and 3 bases at J, leaving 3 bases unmatched. Germline lookup yields CDR1 MNHEY and CDR2 SVGAGI. The CDR3 sequence is CASSRGTDYGYTF. The CDR3 DNA sequence: TGTGCCAGCAGTCGCGGGACAGACTATGGCTACACCTTC.

In nucleotides, the CDR3 is TGCAGCATGGACTATAAAGAGACCCAGTACTTC. This translates into CSMDYKETQYF. The chain employs TRBV20-1 and TRBJ2-5; D possibly corresponds to TRBD2 (6 bases). The CDR3 is 11 residues long. Germline V gene lookup returns CDR1 DFQATT and CDR2 SNEGSKA (reference sequence).

This chain connects TRBV4-1 to TRBJ2-5, with 14 bases lining up with TRBD2. The CDR3 spans 16 residues. Trimming removed 4 bases from V and 9 bases from J; junction bases left unmatched: 10. Per the germline V gene, CDR1 is MGHRA and CDR2 is YSYEKL. The CDR3 protein is CASSPGLAGAGGAQYF. The CDR3 coding sequence is TGCGCCAGCAGCCCGGGACTAGCGGGGGCCGGGGGGGCCCAGTACTTC.